Sequencing of this TCR beta chain was carried out in a study of cytotoxic CD8 clonotypes in ibrutinib-treated CLL. Study background: The group held 11 relapsed/refractory and about 15 treatment-naive patients, with under 18 IGHV unmutated. Samples had a mean of about 250,000 productive templates and more than 80,000 productive rearrangements. Study-level results: Public clonotypes, found uncommonly, either contracted or stayed stable on treatment.

The table came from immunoSEQ multiplex PCR; TCRdb's copy has only in-frame clones and leaves some out. In the table there are 150,000 to 200,000 clones, roughly 90% of which are singletons. Germline CDR1 reads SGHTA; CDR2 reads FQGNSA. The CDR3 contains 15 residues. Trimming pared 4 bases from V and 7 bases from J, leaving 17 bases between. Comments on this clone: Antigen specificity is unknown.

The source of this sequence is a human donor with chronic lymphocytic leukemia. Sequenced material: PBMCs, taken at disease progression, from a patient treated with ibrutinib. This rearrangement joins TRBV7-2 to TRBJ2-1; TRBD2 is a possible D gene (5 bases). CDR3 loop: CASSSKAGLLNEQFF. The CDR3 region has the DNA TGTGCCAGCAGCTCAAAAGCTGGACTGTTGAATGAGCAGTTCTTC.